Sequencing of this T cell receptor beta chain was carried out in a study of cytomegalovirus exposure and HLA in healthy donors. This clone was observed once. Its antigen is not known. PCR involved 60 Vbeta and 13 Jbeta primers. Only in-frame clones appear in the TCRdb table, and some are missing; sequencing was by immunoSEQ multiplex PCR. This table holds 150,000 to 200,000 clones, roughly four fifths found once. Study-wide results and caveats: TRBV6-2, TRBV6-3 and some other V segments were unresolvable in 87-base-pair reads. Trimming of TCR beta V- and J-genes showed a link, identified in a later analysis, to a missense DCLRE1C variant.

Germline-derived CDR1 and CDR2 are SGHTA and FQGNSA. The CDR3 contains 13 residues. V shed 1 base and J shed 8 bases, with 8 bases lying between them. Sequencing was performed on PBMCs. The rearrangement joins TRBV7-2 to TRBJ1-4, with a tentative D call TRBD1 (6 bases). The TCR comes from a girl aged 10-17 years in good health and CMV-seropositive. Written as DNA, the CDR3 is TGTGCCAGCAGCTTAGACAGGGCGGAAAAACTGTTTTTT. Translation gives CASSLDRAEKLFF. Drawing the rest from reference TRBV7-2 and TRBJ1-4, the complete variable domain is GAGVSQSPSNKVTEKGKDVELRCDPISGHTALYWYRQSLGQGLEFLIYFQGNSAPDKSGLPSDRFSAERTGGSVSTLTIQRTQQEDSAVYLCASSLDRAEKLFFGSGTQLSVL.